This TCR beta chain is drawn from a study of T cell responses to AZD1222 COVID-19 vaccine. To note about this clone: As yet, its antigen is unknown.

The method was immunoSEQ multiplex PCR; TCRdb's version includes in-frame clones alone and lacks a portion of them. The sample has 140,000 or so clones; more than 70% are singletons. V gave up 2 bases and J gave up 1 base, with 12 bases separating them. Germline CDR1 is SGHDT and CDR2 is YYEEEE. The CDR3 is made up of 16 amino acids. Study-level points and caveats: The study identified only six AZD1222 recipients as seropositive at baseline.

The sequence was collected from an adult who received the AZD1222 COVID-19 vaccine. The sequences come from peripheral blood, collected 28 days after the second AZD1222 dose. This chain uses TRBV5-6 with TRBJ2-2, with a tentative D call TRBD2 (5 bases). The CDR3 DNA reads as TGTGCCAGCAGCTTCGGTAGCGCCCTGAACACCGGGGAGCTGTTTTTT. It is translated as CASSFGSALNTGELFF.